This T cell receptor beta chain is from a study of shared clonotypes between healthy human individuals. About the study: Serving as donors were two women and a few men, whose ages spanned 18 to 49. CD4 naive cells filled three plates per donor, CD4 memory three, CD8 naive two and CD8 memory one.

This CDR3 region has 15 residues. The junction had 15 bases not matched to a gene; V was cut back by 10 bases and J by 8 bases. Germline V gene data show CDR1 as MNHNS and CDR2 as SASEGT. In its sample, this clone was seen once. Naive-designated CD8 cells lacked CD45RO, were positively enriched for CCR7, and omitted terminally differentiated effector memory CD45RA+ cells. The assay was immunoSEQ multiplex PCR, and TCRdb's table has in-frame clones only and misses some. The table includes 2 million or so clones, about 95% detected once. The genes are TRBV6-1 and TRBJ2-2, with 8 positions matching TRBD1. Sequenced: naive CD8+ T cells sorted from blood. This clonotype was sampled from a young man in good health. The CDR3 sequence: CATADRAPMGGELFF. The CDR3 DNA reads TGTGCCACCGCGGACAGGGCCCCGATGGGAGGGGAGCTGTTTTTT.